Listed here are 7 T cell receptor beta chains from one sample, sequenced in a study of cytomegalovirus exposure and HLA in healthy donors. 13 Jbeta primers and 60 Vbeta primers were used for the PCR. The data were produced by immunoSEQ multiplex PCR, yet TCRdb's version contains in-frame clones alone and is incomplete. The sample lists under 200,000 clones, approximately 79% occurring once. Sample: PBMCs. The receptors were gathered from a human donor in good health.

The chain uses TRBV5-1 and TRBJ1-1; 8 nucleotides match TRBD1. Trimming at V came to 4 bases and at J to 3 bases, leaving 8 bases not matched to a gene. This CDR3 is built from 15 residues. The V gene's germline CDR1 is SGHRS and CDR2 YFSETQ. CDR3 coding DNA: TGCGCCAGCAGCACCGACAGGGGAATCTACACTGAAGCTTTCTTT. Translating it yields CASSTDRGIYTEAFF.

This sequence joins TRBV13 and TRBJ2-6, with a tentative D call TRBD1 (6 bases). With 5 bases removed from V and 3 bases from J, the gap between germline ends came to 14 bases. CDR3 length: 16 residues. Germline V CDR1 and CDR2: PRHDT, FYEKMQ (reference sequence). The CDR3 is CASSHLTGSGANVLTF. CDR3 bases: TGTGCCAGCAGCCATTTAACAGGGAGTGGGGCCAACGTCCTGACTTTC.

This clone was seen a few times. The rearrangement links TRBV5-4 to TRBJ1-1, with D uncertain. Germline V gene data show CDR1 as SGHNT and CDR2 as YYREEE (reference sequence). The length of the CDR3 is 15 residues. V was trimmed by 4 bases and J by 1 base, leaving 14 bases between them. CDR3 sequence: CASSLESHSNTEAFF. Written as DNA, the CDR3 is TGTGCCAGCAGCCTCGAAAGTCACTCGAACACTGAAGCTTTCTTT.

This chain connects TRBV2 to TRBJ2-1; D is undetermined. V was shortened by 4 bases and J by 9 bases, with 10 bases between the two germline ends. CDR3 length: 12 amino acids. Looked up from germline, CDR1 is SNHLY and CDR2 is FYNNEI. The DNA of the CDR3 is TGTGCCAGCAGTGCGGTAGCCCTTGAGCAGTTCTTC. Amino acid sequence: CASSAVALEQFF.

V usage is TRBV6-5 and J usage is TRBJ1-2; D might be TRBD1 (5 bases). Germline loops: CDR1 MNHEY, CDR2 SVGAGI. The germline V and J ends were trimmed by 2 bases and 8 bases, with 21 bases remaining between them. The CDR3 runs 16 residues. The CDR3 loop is CASSYITKVGGGGYTF. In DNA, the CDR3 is TGTGCCAGCAGTTACATCACCAAAGTGGGGGGTGGAGGCTACACCTTC.

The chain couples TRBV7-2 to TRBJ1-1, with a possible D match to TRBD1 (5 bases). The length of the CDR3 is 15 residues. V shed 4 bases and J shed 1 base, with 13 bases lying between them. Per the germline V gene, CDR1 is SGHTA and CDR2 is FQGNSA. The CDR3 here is CASSYHGGGNTEAFF. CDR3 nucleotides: TGTGCCAGCAGCTACCATGGGGGGGGGAACACTGAAGCTTTCTTT.

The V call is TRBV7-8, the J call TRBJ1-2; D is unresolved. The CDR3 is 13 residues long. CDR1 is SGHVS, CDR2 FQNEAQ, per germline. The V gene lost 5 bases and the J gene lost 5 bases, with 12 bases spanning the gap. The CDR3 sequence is CASSRVEGYGYTF. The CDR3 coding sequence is TGTGCCAGCAGCCGGGTCGAGGGTTATGGCTACACCTTC.